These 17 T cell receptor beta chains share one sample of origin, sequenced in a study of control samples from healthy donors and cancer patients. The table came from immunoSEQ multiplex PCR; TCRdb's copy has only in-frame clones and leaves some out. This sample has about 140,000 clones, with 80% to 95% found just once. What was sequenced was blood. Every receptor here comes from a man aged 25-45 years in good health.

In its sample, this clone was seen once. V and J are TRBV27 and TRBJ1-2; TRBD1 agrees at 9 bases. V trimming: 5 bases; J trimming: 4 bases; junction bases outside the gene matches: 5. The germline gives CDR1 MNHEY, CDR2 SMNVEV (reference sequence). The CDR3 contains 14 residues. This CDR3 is CASSRGQGSYGYTF. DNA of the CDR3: TGTGCCAGCAGTCGGGGACAGGGAAGCTATGGCTACACCTTC.

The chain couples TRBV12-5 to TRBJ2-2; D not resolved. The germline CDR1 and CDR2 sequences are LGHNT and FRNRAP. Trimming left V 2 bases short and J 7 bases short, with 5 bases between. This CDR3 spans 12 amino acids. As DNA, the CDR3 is TGTGCTAGTGGTTTGTCACGCGGGGAGCTGTTTTTT. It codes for CASGLSRGELFF.

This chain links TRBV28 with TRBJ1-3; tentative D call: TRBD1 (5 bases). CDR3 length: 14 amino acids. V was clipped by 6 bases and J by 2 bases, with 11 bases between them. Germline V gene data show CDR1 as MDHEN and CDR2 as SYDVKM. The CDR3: CASSLQGAGNTIYF. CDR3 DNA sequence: TGTGCCAGCAGCTTGCAAGGGGCTGGAAACACCATATATTTT.

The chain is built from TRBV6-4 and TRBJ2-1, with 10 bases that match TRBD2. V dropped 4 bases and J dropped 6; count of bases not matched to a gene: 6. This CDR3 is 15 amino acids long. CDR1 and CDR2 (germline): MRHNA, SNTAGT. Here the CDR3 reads CASSVTSGPSNEQFF. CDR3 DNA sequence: TGTGCCAGCAGTGTGACTAGCGGGCCCAGCAATGAGCAGTTCTTC.

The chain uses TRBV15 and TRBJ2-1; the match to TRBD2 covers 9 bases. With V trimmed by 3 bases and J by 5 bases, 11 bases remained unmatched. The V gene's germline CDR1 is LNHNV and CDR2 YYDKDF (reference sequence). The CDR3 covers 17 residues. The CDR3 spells CATSRGSGSRFDNEQFF. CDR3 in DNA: TGTGCCACCAGCAGGGGTAGCGGGAGTAGATTTGACAATGAGCAGTTCTTC.

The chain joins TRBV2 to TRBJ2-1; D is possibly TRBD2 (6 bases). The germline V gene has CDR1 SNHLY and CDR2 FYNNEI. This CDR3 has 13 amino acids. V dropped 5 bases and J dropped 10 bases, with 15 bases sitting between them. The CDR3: CASSSTMLAEQFF. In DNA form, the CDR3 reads TGTGCCAGCAGTTCCACAATGCTAGCGGAGCAGTTCTTC.

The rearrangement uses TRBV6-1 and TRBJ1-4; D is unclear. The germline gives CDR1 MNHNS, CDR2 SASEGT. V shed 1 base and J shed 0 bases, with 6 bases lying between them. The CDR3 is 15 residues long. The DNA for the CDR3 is TGTGCCAGCAGTGAAGTGTTTGCAACTAATGAAAAACTGTTTTTT. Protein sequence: CASSEVFATNEKLFF.

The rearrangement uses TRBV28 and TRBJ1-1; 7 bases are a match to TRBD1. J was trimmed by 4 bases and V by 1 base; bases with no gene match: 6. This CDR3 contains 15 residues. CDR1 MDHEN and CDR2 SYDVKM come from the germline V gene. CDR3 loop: CASSLFGQEGTEAFF. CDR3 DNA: TGTGCCAGCAGTTTATTTGGACAGGAAGGCACTGAAGCTTTCTTT.

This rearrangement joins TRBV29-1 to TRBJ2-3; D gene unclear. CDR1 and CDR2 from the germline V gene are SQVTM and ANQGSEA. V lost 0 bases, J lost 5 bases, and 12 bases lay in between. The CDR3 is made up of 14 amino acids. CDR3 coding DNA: TGCAGCGTTGAAGACTTGACATCCAAAGATACGCAGTATTTT. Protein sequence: CSVEDLTSKDTQYF.

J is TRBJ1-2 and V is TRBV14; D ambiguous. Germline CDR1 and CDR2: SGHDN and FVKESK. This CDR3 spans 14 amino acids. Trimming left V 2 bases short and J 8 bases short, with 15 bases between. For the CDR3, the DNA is TGTGCCAGCAGCCAAAATGTGAGAGGAATAGGCTACACCTTC. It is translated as CASSQNVRGIGYTF. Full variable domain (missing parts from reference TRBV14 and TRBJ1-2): EAGVTQFPSHSVIEKGQTVTLRCDPISGHDNLYWYRRVMGKEIKFLLHFVKESKQDESGMPNNRFLAERTGGTYSTLKVQPAELEDSGVYFCASSQNVRGIGYTFGSGTRLTVV.

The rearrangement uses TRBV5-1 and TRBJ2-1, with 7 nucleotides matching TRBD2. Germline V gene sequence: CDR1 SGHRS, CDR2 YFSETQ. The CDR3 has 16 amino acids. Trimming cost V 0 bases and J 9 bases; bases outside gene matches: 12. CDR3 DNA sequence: TGCGCCAGCAGCTTGGGTTCCGCGGGAGCAATTAGTGAGCAGTTCTTC. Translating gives CASSLGSAGAISEQFF.

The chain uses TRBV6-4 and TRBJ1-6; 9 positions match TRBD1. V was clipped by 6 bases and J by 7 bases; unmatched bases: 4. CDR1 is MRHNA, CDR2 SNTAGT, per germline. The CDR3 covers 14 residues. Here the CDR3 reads CASRQGAGNSPLHF. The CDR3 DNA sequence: TGTGCCAGCAGACAGGGGGCAGGGAATTCACCCCTCCACTTT.

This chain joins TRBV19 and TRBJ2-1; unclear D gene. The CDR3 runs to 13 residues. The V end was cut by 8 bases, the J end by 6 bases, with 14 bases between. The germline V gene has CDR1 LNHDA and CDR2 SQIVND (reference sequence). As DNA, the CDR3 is TGTGCCAGTGCCCAGCAGGCGGTCAATGAGCAGTTCTTC. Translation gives CASAQQAVNEQFF.

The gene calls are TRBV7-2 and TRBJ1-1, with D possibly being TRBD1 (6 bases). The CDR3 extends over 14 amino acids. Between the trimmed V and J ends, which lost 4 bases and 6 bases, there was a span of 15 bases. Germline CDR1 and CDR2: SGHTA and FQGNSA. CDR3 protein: CASSYQIRGSEAFF. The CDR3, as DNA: TGTGCCAGCAGCTACCAGATCAGGGGATCTGAAGCTTTCTTT.

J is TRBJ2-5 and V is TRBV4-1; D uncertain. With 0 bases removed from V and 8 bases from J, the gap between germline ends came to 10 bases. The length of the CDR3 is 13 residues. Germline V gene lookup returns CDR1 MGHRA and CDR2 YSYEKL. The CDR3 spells CASSQDQQRTQYF. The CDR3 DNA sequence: TGCGCCAGCAGCCAAGATCAGCAGCGTACCCAGTACTTC.

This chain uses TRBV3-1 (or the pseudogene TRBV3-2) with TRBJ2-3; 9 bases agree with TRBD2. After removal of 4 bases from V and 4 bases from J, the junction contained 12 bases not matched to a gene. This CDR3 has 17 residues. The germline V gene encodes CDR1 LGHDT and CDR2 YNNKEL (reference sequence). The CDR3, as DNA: TGTGCCAGCAGCCTGGCGGGAGGGCCGGGAAGTTCAGATACGCAGTATTTT. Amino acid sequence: CASSLAGGPGSSDTQYF.

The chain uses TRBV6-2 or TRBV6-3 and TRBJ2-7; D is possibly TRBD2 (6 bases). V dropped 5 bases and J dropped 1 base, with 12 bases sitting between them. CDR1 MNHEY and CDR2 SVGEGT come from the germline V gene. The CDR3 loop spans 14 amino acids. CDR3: CASSRGGRSYEQYF. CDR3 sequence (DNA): TGTGCCAGCAGTAGGGGAGGACGTTCCTACGAGCAGTACTTC.